This TCR beta chain was obtained from a study of blood T cell repertoires in COVID-19. Repertoires were generated with immunoSEQ multiplex PCR, while TCRdb's copy carries only in-frame clones and drops some. Of about 120,000 clones listed, around three quarters were seen once; the top ten hold about 4%. Sequenced: peripheral blood. The receptor's source is a woman of 80 years or more with acute or convalescent COVID-19.

CDR3 protein: CASSTGAGLNTEAFF. CDR3 bases: TGTGCCAGTAGTACCGGAGCGGGGCTCAACACTGAAGCTTTCTTT. The V and J genes are TRBV19 and TRBJ1-1; tentative D call: TRBD1 (5 bases). The ends were cut back, 4 bases at V and 2 bases at J, with 14 bases in the middle. Germline CDR1 is LNHDA and CDR2 is SQIVND (reference sequence). The CDR3 spans 15 residues.